Presented here are 18 T cell receptor beta chains from one specimen sequenced in a study of T cell clonotyping in hematopoietic cell transplantation. The table came from immunoSEQ multiplex PCR; TCRdb's copy has only in-frame clones and leaves some out. The sample gives 7,900 or so clones, around 88% of which show up once; 6% to 8.5% is in the top ten. The sample consisted of PBMCs, taken 100 days after allogeneic stem cell transplant. These receptors all come from a young adult male patient who had an allogeneic stem cell transplant from a related donor, so the T cells may come from the graft donor. Some clones in this sample may be carry-over from other donors' samples.

This clone was picked up one time. The chain employs TRBV19 and TRBJ1-2; the D gene is possibly TRBD1 (5 bases). The V end was cut by 7 bases, the J end by 5 bases, with 8 bases between. This CDR3 contains 11 residues. Germline V gene lookup returns CDR1 LNHDA and CDR2 SQIVND (reference sequence). The CDR3 sequence: CASTRGYGYTF. CDR3 coding DNA: TGTGCCAGTACCCGGGGGTATGGCTACACCTTC.

The rearrangement joins TRBV29-1 to TRBJ2-3, with D perhaps TRBD1 (6 bases). Germline V lookup: CDR1 SQVTM, CDR2 ANQGSEA. Trimming removed 6 bases from V and 0 bases from J, with 10 bases in between. The length of the CDR3 is 13 residues. CDR3 coding DNA: TGCAGCGTCCGGGACACTAGCACAGATACGCAGTATTTT. Amino acids: CSVRDTSTDTQYF.

The gene calls are TRBV2 and TRBJ1-2; TRBD1 might be the D (5 bases). The V gene lost 6 bases and the J gene lost 8 bases, with 13 bases spanning the gap. In germline, CDR1 is SNHLY, CDR2 FYNNEI. This CDR3 region has 12 residues. CDR3 in amino acids: CASSPLGEGYTF. The CDR3 nucleotides read TGTGCCAGCAGCCCCTTGGGGGAGGGCTACACCTTC. Based on the CDR3 plus reference TRBV2 and TRBJ1-2, the full variable domain is EPEVTQTPSHQVTQMGQEVILRCVPISNHLYFYWYRQILGQKVEFLVSFYNNEISEKSEIFDDQFSVERPDGSNFTLKIRSTKLEDSAMYFCASSPLGEGYTFGSGTRLTVV.

The chain combines TRBV4-3 with TRBJ1-5; D might be TRBD1 (5 bases). Germline lookup yields CDR1 LGHNA and CDR2 YSLEER. This CDR3 comprises 16 residues. V was trimmed by 0 bases and J by 3 bases, leaving 12 bases between them. The CDR3 region is CASSQDFTGTNQPQHF. The DNA of the CDR3 is TGCGCCAGCAGCCAAGATTTTACAGGTACCAATCAGCCCCAGCATTTT.

This chain uses TRBV6-5 with TRBJ2-7; D unclear. The CDR3 spans 16 residues. Trimming took off 3 bases at V and 0 bases at J, with 15 bases between the two ends. Germline V gene data show CDR1 as MNHEY and CDR2 as SVGAGI. The CDR3 DNA reads as TGTGCCAGCAGTTATAAGGCCTTTCCAAGCTCCTACGAGCAGTACGTC. Its translation is CASSYKAFPSSYEQYV.

The rearrangement joins TRBV6-6 to TRBJ2-4, with 9 nucleotides matching TRBD1. Germline CDR1 and CDR2: MNHNY and SVGAGI (reference sequence). The CDR3 spans 15 residues. The V segment lost 6 bases and the J segment 1 base; nucleotides outside the gene matches: 4. CDR3: CASRRTGDAKNIQYF. CDR3 nucleotides: TGTGCCAGCAGGAGGACAGGGGATGCCAAAAACATTCAGTACTTC.

V and J are TRBV7-9 and TRBJ2-4; 7 bases fit TRBD2. Germline V lookup: CDR1 SEHNR, CDR2 FQNEAQ (reference sequence). The CDR3 loop spans 17 amino acids. Germline trimming cut 5 bases from V and 0 bases from J; bases unmatched to any gene: 10. Written as DNA, the CDR3 is TGTGCCAGCAGCCCCCAAACTAGCGAACTAGCCAAAAACATTCAGTACTTC. It yields the protein CASSPQTSELAKNIQYF.

J is TRBJ1-5 and V is TRBV7-9; TRBD1 matches at 8 bases. The length of the CDR3 is 18 residues. Unmatched junction bases numbered 19, after V lost 5 bases and J lost 7 bases. The germline V gene has CDR1 SEHNR and CDR2 FQNEAQ (reference sequence). As DNA, the CDR3 is TGTGCCAGCAGCCCTATCAGTGTTAAACCAGGGGGCCGGCAGCCCCAGCATTTT. This sequence encodes CASSPISVKPGGRQPQHF.

This chain joins TRBV6-5 and TRBJ1-4; TRBD1 is a possible D gene (5 bases). Trimming took off 2 bases at V and 8 bases at J, with 9 bases between the two ends. The CDR3 loop spans 13 amino acids. Germline loops: CDR1 MNHEY, CDR2 SVGAGI. The CDR3 region is CASSYGAGEKLFF. CDR3 bases: TGTGCCAGCAGTTACGGGGCAGGGGAAAAACTGTTTTTT.

The chain combines TRBV6-5 with TRBJ2-2; 10 bases fit TRBD2. There are 15 residues in the CDR3. V shed 6 bases, J shed 4 bases, and the junction held 5 bases outside the gene matches. The germline CDR1 and CDR2 sequences are MNHEY and SVGAGI. CDR3 in amino acids: CASRGTSVGTGELFF. The CDR3 region has the DNA TGTGCCAGCAGAGGGACTAGCGTAGGCACCGGGGAGCTGTTTTTT.

V and J are TRBV11-2 and TRBJ1-5; D remains ambiguous. CDR3 length: 15 residues. CDR1 and CDR2 from the germline V gene are SGHAT and FQNNGV. Trimming removed 1 base from V and 0 bases from J, with 7 bases in between. The CDR3 loop reads CASSLGAYSNQPQHF. CDR3 bases: TGTGCCAGCAGCTTAGGGGCTTATAGCAATCAGCCCCAGCATTTT.

The chain employs TRBV11-2 and TRBJ2-2, with D perhaps being TRBD1 or TRBD2 (6 bases each). The CDR3 covers 13 residues. Looked up from germline, CDR1 is SGHAT and CDR2 is FQNNGV. The V and J ends lost 0 bases and 9 bases respectively, with 8 bases between them. The CDR3 is CASSLDRGRELFF. The DNA of the CDR3 is TGTGCCAGCAGCTTAGATCGGGGGCGGGAGCTGTTTTTT.

The chain has TRBV7-8 and TRBJ2-1, with a weak D call TRBD2 (5 bases). There are 13 residues in the CDR3. Germline V lookup: CDR1 SGHVS, CDR2 FQNEAQ. Between the trimmed V and J ends, which lost 1 base and 5 bases, there was a span of 6 bases. The CDR3 reads CASSLGLNNEQFF. CDR3 sequence (DNA): TGTGCCAGCAGCTTAGGACTAAACAATGAGCAGTTCTTC.

The chain joins TRBV6-6 to TRBJ1-2; maybe TRBD1 (6 bases). Trimming cost V 6 bases and J 6 bases, with 14 bases left between them. CDR1 MNHNY and CDR2 SVGAGI come from the germline V gene (reference sequence). This CDR3 has 13 amino acids. DNA for the CDR3: TGTGCCAGCAGGTCCCCCAGGGGCGATGGCTACACCTTC. Translation: CASRSPRGDGYTF.

The sample holds one count of this clone. The chain recombines TRBV25-1 with TRBJ2-1, with unresolved D. With 3 bases removed from V and 8 bases from J, the gap between germline ends came to 20 bases. Looked up from germline, CDR1 is MGHDK and CDR2 is SYGVNS. This CDR3 region has 16 residues. Here the CDR3 DNA reads TGTGCCAGCAGTGAGAACCGGCCAAATACGGCACATGAGCAGTTCTTC. Translated, it gives CASSENRPNTAHEQFF.

This rearrangement joins TRBV7-2 to TRBJ2-3; D unclear. The germline gives CDR1 SGHTA, CDR2 FQGNSA. Deletions cut 5 bases from V and 4 bases from J, with 7 bases between. The CDR3 spans 12 residues. CDR3: CASSQRSDTQYF. CDR3 nucleotide sequence: TGTGCCAGCAGCCAGAGGTCAGATACGCAGTATTTT.

The V gene is TRBV11-2, the J gene TRBJ2-3; 10 nucleotides line up with TRBD2. The V and J ends lost 5 bases and 3 bases, in that order; junction bases with no gene match: 5. CDR1 is SGHAT, CDR2 FQNNGV, per germline. The CDR3 contains 15 residues. The DNA for the CDR3 is TGTGCCAGCAGCACTAGCGGGAAACCGACAGATACGCAGTATTTT. Protein product: CASSTSGKPTDTQYF.

This clone was counted a few times. The V call is TRBV7-9, the J call TRBJ2-3; 7 bases line up with TRBD2. CDR3 length equals 15 residues. V dropped 5 bases and J dropped 2; count of bases not matched to a gene: 7. Germline V CDR1 and CDR2: SEHNR, FQNEAQ (reference sequence). The CDR3 coding sequence is TGTGCCAGCAGCCCCGCTAGCGGTCCCACAGATACGCAGTATTTT. It is translated as CASSPASGPTDTQYF. The variable domain in full, with the rest retrieved from reference TRBV7-9 and TRBJ2-3, is DTGVSQNPRHKITKRGQNVTFRCDPISEHNRLYWYRQTLGQGPEFLTYFQNEAQLEKSRLLSDRFSAERPKGSFSTLEIQRTEQGDSAMYLCASSPASGPTDTQYFGPGTRLTVL.